The 10 T cell receptor beta chains below were found in one sample sequenced in a study of cytomegalovirus exposure and HLA in healthy donors. PCR amplification relied on 60 Vbeta primers (plus 13 Jbeta primers). Sequencing used immunoSEQ multiplex PCR; TCRdb keeps in-frame clones, though not all of them. The listing records under 35,000 clones. Sequenced material: PBMCs. Every receptor here comes from a young man in good health and CMV-seronegative.

V usage is TRBV10-3 and J usage is TRBJ1-2; 8 nucleotides line up with TRBD1. The germline CDR1 and CDR2 sequences are ENHRY and SYGVKD. The CDR3 loop spans 12 amino acids. Germline trimming cut 6 bases from V and 7 bases from J; bases unmatched to any gene: 4. The CDR3 DNA follows: TGTGCCATCAGGGAACAGGGGGTTGGCTACACCTTC. The encoded protein is CAIREQGVGYTF.

This chain links TRBV28 with TRBJ2-2; 10 bases agree with TRBD2. The V gene end was trimmed by 2 bases and the J gene end by 7 bases; junction bases not matched to a gene: 10. CDR3 length equals 17 residues. Germline CDR1 and CDR2: MDHEN and SYDVKM. The CDR3 DNA follows: TGTGCCAGCAGTTTAACCGGACTAGCGGAAGAGGGCGGGGAGCTGTTTTTT. Encoded protein: CASSLTGLAEEGGELFF. The whole variable domain, filled in from reference TRBV28 and TRBJ2-2, reads DVKVTQSSRYLVKRTGEKVFLECVQDMDHENMFWYRQDPGLGLRLIYFSYDVKMKEKGDIPEGYSVSREKKERFSLILESASTNQTSMYLCASSLTGLAEEGGELFFGEGSRLTVL.

The chain couples TRBV6-5 to TRBJ1-2; D call uncertain. Germline CDR1 reads MNHEY; CDR2 reads SVGAGI. Trimming took off 5 bases at V and 8 bases at J, with 12 bases between the two ends. The CDR3 is made up of 12 amino acids. In nucleotides, the CDR3 is TGTGCCAGCAGTCCCGAGGGCGGCGGCTACACCTTC. Its protein is CASSPEGGGYTF.

The CDR3 spells CASSYAREQYF. The CDR3 nucleotides are TGTGCCAGCAGTTACGCGCGCGAGCAGTACTTC. The gene calls are TRBV6-5 and TRBJ2-7; no clear D gene. Between the trimmed V and J ends, which lost 2 bases and 6 bases, there was a span of 5 bases. The CDR3 runs 11 residues. Germline CDR1 MNHEY, CDR2 SVGAGI.

The chain couples TRBV11-1 to TRBJ1-1, with TRBD1 matching 10 bases. This CDR3 has 17 amino acids. V shed 5 bases, J shed 0 bases, and the junction held 9 bases outside the gene matches. CDR1 and CDR2 from the germline V gene are SGHAT and FQDESV (reference sequence). The CDR3 nucleotides are TGTGCCAGCAGCCCTGGGACAGGGGTTTCCATGAACACTGAAGCTTTCTTT. It encodes CASSPGTGVSMNTEAFF.

V usage is TRBV5-1 and J usage is TRBJ2-5, with 11 bases aligning to TRBD1. Trimming cost V 4 bases and J 2 bases; bases outside gene matches: 7. The CDR3 spans 16 residues. Germline CDR1 reads SGHRS; CDR2 reads YFSETQ. The CDR3 coding sequence is TGCGCCAGCAGCAGGGGACAGGGGGACGGGCAAGAGACCCAGTACTTC. Its translation: CASSRGQGDGQETQYF.

This clone ranks as medium-sized in terms of frequency. V gene TRBV6-1 combines with J gene TRBJ1-4; the match to TRBD1 covers 9 bases. The V and J ends lost 2 bases and 5 bases, in that order; junction bases with no gene match: 6. Germline V CDR1 and CDR2: MNHNS, SASEGT. CDR3 size: 16 residues. CDR3 sequence reads: CASSETTGGGNEKLFF. In DNA, the CDR3 is TGTGCCAGCAGTGAAACTACAGGGGGCGGGAATGAAAAACTGTTTTTT.

A remark on this clone: Sequence at one end of the junction differs from germline and may be a read error. The chain has TRBV29-1 and TRBJ2-1, with 8 bases fitting TRBD2. This CDR3 region has 15 residues. Germline assignment: CDR1 SQVTM and CDR2 ANQGSEA. The CDR3 DNA sequence: TGCAGCGTCGAAGCGGGAGATTTCCTGGACAATGAGCAGTTCTTC. Protein sequence: CSVEAGDFLDNEQFF.

This chain uses TRBV18 with TRBJ1-1; 7 nucleotides line up with TRBD1. This CDR3 comprises 14 residues. Trimming removed 1 base from V and 5 bases from J; junction bases left unmatched: 4. Germline V CDR1 and CDR2: KGHSH, LQKENI. The CDR3 here is CASSPLTGDTEAFF. Here the CDR3 DNA reads TGTGCCAGCTCACCACTTACAGGGGATACTGAAGCTTTCTTT.

This chain's CDR3 is CASSEPLGQGSGELFF. The CDR3 coding sequence is TGTGCCAGCAGTGAACCCCTGGGACAGGGTAGTGGGGAGCTGTTTTTT. The genes are TRBV25-1 and TRBJ2-2; 9 bases agree with TRBD1. Trimming took 2 bases from V and 8 from J; bases not matched to a gene: 9. CDR1 is MGHDK, CDR2 SYGVNS, per germline. The CDR3 runs 16 residues.